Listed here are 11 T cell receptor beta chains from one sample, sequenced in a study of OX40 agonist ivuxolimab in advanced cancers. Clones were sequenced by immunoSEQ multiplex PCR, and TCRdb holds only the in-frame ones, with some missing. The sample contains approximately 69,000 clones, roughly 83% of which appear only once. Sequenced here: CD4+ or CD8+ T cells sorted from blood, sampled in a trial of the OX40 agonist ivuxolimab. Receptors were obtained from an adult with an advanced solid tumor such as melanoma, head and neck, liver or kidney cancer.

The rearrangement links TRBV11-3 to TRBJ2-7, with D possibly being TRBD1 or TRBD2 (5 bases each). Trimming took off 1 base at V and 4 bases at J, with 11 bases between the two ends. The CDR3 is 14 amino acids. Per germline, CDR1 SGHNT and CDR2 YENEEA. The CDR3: CASSLGSGPYEQYF. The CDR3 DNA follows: TGTGCCAGCAGCTTAGGCTCGGGGCCGTACGAGCAGTACTTC.

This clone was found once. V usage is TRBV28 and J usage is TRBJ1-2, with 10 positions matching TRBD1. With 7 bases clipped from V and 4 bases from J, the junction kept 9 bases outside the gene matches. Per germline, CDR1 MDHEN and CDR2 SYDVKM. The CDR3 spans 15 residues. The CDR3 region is CASTAPTGGVYGYTF. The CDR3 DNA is TGTGCCAGCACCGCCCCGACAGGGGGCGTCTATGGCTACACCTTC.

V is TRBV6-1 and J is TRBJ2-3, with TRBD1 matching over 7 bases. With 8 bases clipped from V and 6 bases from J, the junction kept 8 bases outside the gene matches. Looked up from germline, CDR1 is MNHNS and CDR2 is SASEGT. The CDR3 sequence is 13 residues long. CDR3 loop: CASLSRGRDTQYF. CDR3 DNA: TGTGCCAGCTTGTCGAGGGGGCGGGATACGCAGTATTTT.

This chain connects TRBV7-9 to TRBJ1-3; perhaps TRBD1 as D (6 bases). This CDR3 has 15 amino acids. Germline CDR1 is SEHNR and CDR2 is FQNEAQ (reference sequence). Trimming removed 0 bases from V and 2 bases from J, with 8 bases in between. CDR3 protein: CASSLAGGAGNTIYF. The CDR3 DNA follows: TGTGCCAGCAGCTTAGCGGGGGGCGCTGGAAACACCATATATTTT.

The CDR3 DNA sequence: TGTGCCAGCGGGGAACACAATGAGCAGTTCTTC. Its protein is CASGEHNEQFF. This chain joins TRBV2 and TRBJ2-1; no clear D gene. The V and J ends lost 8 bases and 5 bases respectively, with 7 bases between them. The CDR3 has 11 residues. The V gene's germline CDR1 is SNHLY and CDR2 FYNNEI.

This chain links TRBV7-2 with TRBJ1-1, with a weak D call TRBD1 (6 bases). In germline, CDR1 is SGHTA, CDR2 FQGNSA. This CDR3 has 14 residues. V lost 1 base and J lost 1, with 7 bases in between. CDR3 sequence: CASSLVGGNTEAFF. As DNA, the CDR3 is TGTGCCAGCAGCTTAGTAGGGGGGAACACTGAAGCTTTCTTT.

The CDR3 sequence is CASSSSPGGSSTDTQYF. Written as DNA, the CDR3 is TGTGCCAGCAGCTCTTCACCCGGGGGATCTAGCACAGATACGCAGTATTTT. This chain joins TRBV13 and TRBJ2-3, with D perhaps TRBD2 (6 bases). The germline V gene encodes CDR1 PRHDT and CDR2 FYEKMQ (reference sequence). With 4 bases removed from V and 0 bases from J, the gap between germline ends came to 17 bases. CDR3 length: 17 residues.

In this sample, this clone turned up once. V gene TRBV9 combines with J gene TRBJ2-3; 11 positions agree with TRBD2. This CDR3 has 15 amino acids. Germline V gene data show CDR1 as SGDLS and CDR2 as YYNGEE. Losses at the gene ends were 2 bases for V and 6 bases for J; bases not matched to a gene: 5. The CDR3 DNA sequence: TGTGCCAGCAGCGTCGGGACTAGCGGAATTGATACGCAGTATTTT. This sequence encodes CASSVGTSGIDTQYF.

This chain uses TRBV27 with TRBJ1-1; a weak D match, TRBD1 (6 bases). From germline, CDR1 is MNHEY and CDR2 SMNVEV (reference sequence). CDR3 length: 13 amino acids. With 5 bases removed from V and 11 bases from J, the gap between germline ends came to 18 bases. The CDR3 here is CASSPTLQGLAFF. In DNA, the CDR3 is TGTGCCAGCAGTCCGACTCTACAGGGACTCGCTTTCTTT.

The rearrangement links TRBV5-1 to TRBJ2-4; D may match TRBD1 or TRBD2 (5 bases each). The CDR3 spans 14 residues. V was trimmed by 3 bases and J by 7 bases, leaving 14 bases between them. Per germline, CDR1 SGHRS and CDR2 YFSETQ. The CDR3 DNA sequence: TGCGCCAGCAGCTCAGGGACGGCCCCGAACATTCAGTACTTC. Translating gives CASSSGTAPNIQYF.

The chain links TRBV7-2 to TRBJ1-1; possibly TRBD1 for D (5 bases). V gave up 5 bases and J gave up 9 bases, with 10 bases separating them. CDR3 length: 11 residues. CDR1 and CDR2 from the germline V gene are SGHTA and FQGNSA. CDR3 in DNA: TGTGCCAGCAGCCAGACAGAAAAAGCTTTCTTT. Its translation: CASSQTEKAFF.